The 27 T cell receptor beta chains below all came from one sample that was sequenced in a study of molecular identifiers for immune sequencing clone quantification. TCRdb itself ran the PCR reads through MiXCR, one entry per CDR3 protein. The sample carries more than 50,000 distinct CDR3 sequences, over 15% recorded once. Sequenced material: naive CD8+ T cells from blood, with Jurkat cell RNA spiked in. As to subset: FACS-sorted CD8+CD4-CCR7+CD45RA+ naive T cells. These receptor sequences come from a human donor in good health. Some libraries in this study had Jurkat cell RNA spiked in.

This clonotype has at least ten counts. The rearrangement links TRBV6-2 or TRBV6-3 to TRBJ2-1; 7 bases are shared with TRBD2. The CDR3 consists of 18 residues. Trimming cost V 0 bases and J 1 base; bases outside gene matches: 9. Per germline, CDR1 MNHEY and CDR2 SVGEGT. The CDR3 is CASSYSTWAGVSYNEQFF. The CDR3 DNA is TGTGCCAGCAGTTACTCCACGTGGGCGGGAGTTTCCTACAATGAGCAGTTCTTC.

The table lists this clonotype with a count of one. This may stem from a read error, because a much larger clone lies one nucleotide away. The chain recombines TRBV10-3 with TRBJ2-7; the match to TRBD2 covers 8 bases. The ends lost 3 bases at V and 4 bases at J; junction bases unmatched: 5. Germline-derived CDR1 and CDR2 are ENHRY and SYGVKD. The CDR3 has 14 residues. Here the CDR3 DNA reads TGTGCCATCAGTGACCGCGGGAGGTTTTACGAGCAGTACTTC. As protein: CAISDRGRFYEQYF.

On this clonotype itself: Sequence at one end of the junction differs from germline and may be a read error. The CDR3 nucleotides are TGTGCCAGTCAGACGTTGGGGACTGGCTACATCTTC. Its translation: CASQTLGTGYIF. The chain recombines TRBV7-9 with TRBJ1-2, with D perhaps matching TRBD1 (5 bases). Per the germline V gene, CDR1 is SEHNR and CDR2 is FQNEAQ (reference sequence). The CDR3 has 12 residues.

This clonotype was seen repeatedly, ten times or more. DNA of the CDR3: TGTGCCAGCAGCTTAGTGGTAGGTCTAGCGGGAGGACTTGAAGAGACCCAGTACTTC. Amino acids: CASSLVVGLAGGLEETQYF. The gene calls are TRBV7-8 and TRBJ2-5, with 11 bases identical to TRBD2. This CDR3 spans 19 amino acids. Trimming took 1 base from V and 3 from J; bases not matched to a gene: 13. Germline CDR1 is SGHVS and CDR2 is FQNEAQ.

Comments on this clonotype: It is likely a read error, because the conserved phenylalanine at the end of the CDR3 is missing. This chain joins TRBV5-4 and TRBJ2-3, with D tentatively TRBD1 or TRBD2 (6 bases each). Germline CDR1 SGHNT, CDR2 YYREEE (reference sequence). This CDR3 spans 19 amino acids. V was trimmed by 0 bases and J by 0 bases, leaving 20 bases between them. CDR3 region: CASSLERGVGLTSTDTQYL. Here the CDR3 DNA reads TGTGCCAGCAGCTTGGAGAGGGGGGTGGGTTTAACTAGCACAGATACGCAGTATCTT.

With respect to this clonotype: This clone may be a read error of a much larger clone one base away. The chain has TRBV27 and TRBJ2-3; 9 bases are shared with TRBD2. Germline-derived CDR1 and CDR2 are MNHEY and SMNVEV (reference sequence). The CDR3 sequence is 17 residues long. In nucleotides, the CDR3 is TGTGCCAGCAGTTTATTGGATAGCGGGGGTGGGTCAGATATGCAGTATTTT. Its translation is CASSLLDSGGGSDMQYF.

This clonotype was counted many times. The V gene is TRBV7-2, the J gene TRBJ1-5; no reliable D call. Trimming took 3 bases from V and 0 from J, leaving 12 bases between them. CDR3 length: 16 amino acids. CDR1 is SGHTA, CDR2 FQGNSA, per germline. The CDR3 loop is CASSLSGVSSNQPQHF. CDR3 nucleotide sequence: TGTGCCAGCAGCTTGTCTGGGGTTTCTAGCAATCAGCCCCAGCATTTT.

V usage is TRBV20-1 and J usage is TRBJ2-7; 15 bases align to TRBD2. V was pared by 3 bases and J by 2 bases, with 20 bases of the junction left unmatched. Germline V gene lookup returns CDR1 DFQATT and CDR2 SNEGSKA (reference sequence). The CDR3 has 21 amino acids. For the CDR3, the DNA is TGCAGTGCTAGTACGTTTGACCGGACTAGCGGGAGGGATACCCTAGCCTACGAGCAGTACTTC. The encoded protein is CSASTFDRTSGRDTLAYEQYF.

This clonotype was observed at least ten times. The J gene is TRBJ1-6, the V gene TRBV27; D is perhaps TRBD1 (6 bases). This CDR3 contains 16 residues. V was trimmed by 4 bases and J by 0 bases, leaving 10 bases between them. Germline CDR1 MNHEY, CDR2 SMNVEV (reference sequence). CDR3 loop: CASSSTGSSYNSPLHF. CDR3 sequence (DNA): TGTGCCAGCAGTTCCACAGGGAGCTCCTATAATTCACCCCTCCACTTT.

This clonotype has ten or more counts. The rearrangement links TRBV28 to TRBJ2-3; 7 bases line up with TRBD2. CDR1 and CDR2 from the germline V gene are MDHEN and SYDVKM. Trimming cost V 1 base and J 0 bases; bases outside gene matches: 7. CDR3 length: 17 residues. The CDR3 nucleotides read TGTGCCAGCAGTTTATTACCTAGCGGAGGGAGCACAGATACGCAGTATTTT. This sequence encodes CASSLLPSGGSTDTQYF.

To note about this clonotype: A single base separates this from a much larger clone, so it may be a read error. The rearrangement joins TRBV28 to TRBJ1-1; D call uncertain. Trimming stripped 3 bases from V and 5 bases from J, with 7 bases between. Germline V gene data show CDR1 as MDHEN and CDR2 as SYDVKM. CDR3 length equals 12 residues. The CDR3 reads CASSFGWTEAFF. CDR3 sequence (DNA): TGTGCCAGCAGTTTTGGATGGACTGAAGCTTTCTTT. Complete variable domain (other parts from reference TRBV28 and TRBJ1-1): DVKVTQSSRYLVKRTGEKVFLECVQDMDHENMFWYRQDPGLGLRLIYFSYDVKMKEKGDIPEGYSVSREKKERFSLILESASTNQTSMYLCASSFGWTEAFFGQGTRLTVV.

This clonotype has ten or more counts. The V gene is TRBV7-9, the J gene TRBJ1-6, with D unresolved. CDR3 length equals 14 residues. The germline V gene encodes CDR1 SEHNR and CDR2 FQNEAQ (reference sequence). V was shortened by 4 bases and J by 5 bases, with 9 bases between the two germline ends. The CDR3 region is CASSSSVNNSPLHF. The CDR3 nucleotides are TGTGCCAGCAGCTCCAGCGTCAATAATTCACCCCTCCACTTT.

This clonotype was detected ten times or more. The rearrangement uses TRBV7-8 and TRBJ2-5; 7 bases align to TRBD2. CDR1 is SGHVS and CDR2 is FQNEAQ in the germline V gene. The CDR3 loop spans 20 amino acids. J was trimmed by 2 bases and V by 5 bases; bases with no gene match: 23. CDR3 sequence: CASSATLPPGRAMEQETQYF. CDR3 nucleotide sequence: TGTGCCAGCAGCGCCACCCTGCCCCCAGGGAGGGCTATGGAACAAGAGACCCAGTACTTC.

This clonotype has ten or more counts. V and J are TRBV20-1 and TRBJ1-2; the match to TRBD1 covers 10 bases. In germline, CDR1 is DFQATT, CDR2 SNEGSKA (reference sequence). Trimming took 1 base from V and 2 from J; bases not matched to a gene: 4. This CDR3 has 15 residues. The CDR3 loop reads CSARVPGQGNYGYTF. CDR3 DNA sequence: TGCAGTGCTAGAGTCCCGGGACAGGGGAACTATGGCTACACCTTC.

This clonotype was seen ten or more times. This sequence joins TRBV11-2 and TRBJ2-3; tentative D call: TRBD2 (5 bases). The CDR3 loop spans 16 amino acids. V was trimmed by 2 bases and J by 1 base, leaving 13 bases between them. Germline V gene sequence: CDR1 SGHAT, CDR2 FQNNGV. CDR3 sequence reads: CASSLYGRSGTDTQYF. The CDR3, as DNA: TGTGCCAGCAGCTTATATGGGAGATCGGGCACAGATACGCAGTATTTT.

Concerning this clonotype: A much larger clone differs by one base, so this may be a read error. The CDR3 carries no conserved terminal phenylalanine or tryptophan, so it likely arises from a read error. The chain joins TRBV29-1 to TRBJ2-2; TRBD2 might be the D (5 bases). The CDR3 sequence is 14 residues long. Trimming stripped 1 base from V and 6 bases from J, with 12 bases between. In germline, CDR1 is SQVTM, CDR2 ANQGSEA. The CDR3 DNA reads as TGCAGCGTTGAAGCAGGCAGGAGGTCCGGGGAGCTGTTTCTT. This sequence encodes CSVEAGRRSGELFL.

This clonotype was seen many times. The CDR3 sequence: CASSGRESNEQFF. CDR3 DNA: TGTGCCAGCAGCGGCCGGGAGTCCAATGAGCAGTTCTTC. V usage is TRBV9 and J usage is TRBJ2-1, with a possible D match to TRBD2 (6 bases). From germline, CDR1 is SGDLS and CDR2 YYNGEE. The CDR3 extends over 13 amino acids. With 3 bases removed from V and 6 bases from J, the gap between germline ends came to 10 bases.

This chain connects TRBV14 to TRBJ2-1; no reliable D call. The CDR3 has 15 amino acids. The germline gives CDR1 SGHDN, CDR2 FVKESK. V shed 2 bases and J shed 0 bases, with 8 bases lying between them. The DNA for the CDR3 is TGTGCCAGCAGCCAAAGTCTAGTCTCCTACAATGAGCAGTTCTTC. Its protein is CASSQSLVSYNEQFF.

This clonotype was found many times. The CDR3 reads CSGTTEKTDTQYF. The CDR3 coding sequence is TGCAGTGGAACGACAGAAAAAACAGATACGCAGTATTTT. The chain carries TRBV20-1 and TRBJ2-3; tentatively, D is TRBD1 (5 bases). The CDR3 has 13 residues. The V gene's germline CDR1 is DFQATT and CDR2 SNEGSKA (reference sequence). V was pared by 7 bases and J by 3 bases, with 14 bases between.

This clonotype was observed a few times. The V gene is TRBV2, the J gene TRBJ1-2; D remains unclear. The V end was cut by 7 bases, the J end by 8 bases, with 11 bases between. This CDR3 contains 11 residues. In germline, CDR1 is SNHLY, CDR2 FYNNEI. The chain's CDR3 is CASMFGGGYTF. The CDR3 region has the DNA TGTGCCAGCATGTTTGGTGGGGGCTACACCTTC. Based on the CDR3 plus reference TRBV2 and TRBJ1-2, the full variable domain is EPEVTQTPSHQVTQMGQEVILRCVPISNHLYFYWYRQILGQKVEFLVSFYNNEISEKSEIFDDQFSVERPDGSNFTLKIRSTKLEDSAMYFCASMFGGGYTFGSGTRLTVV.

Points on this clonotype: A much larger clone lies a single base off, so this may be a read error. The rearrangement joins TRBV6-2 or TRBV6-3 to TRBJ2-7, with D possibly matching TRBD1 (6 bases). The CDR3 is 16 residues long. CDR1 and CDR2 from the germline V gene are MNHEY and SVGEGT. V was trimmed by 2 bases and J by 2 bases, leaving 16 bases between them. The CDR3 sequence: CASSYPSGEEAYEQYF. The CDR3 DNA follows: TGTGCCAGCAGTTACCCCTCAGGGGAAGAAGCCTACGAGCAGTACTTC.

This clonotype has a count of ten or more. The J gene is TRBJ2-7, the V gene TRBV11-2; D possibly corresponds to TRBD2 (5 bases). Germline V gene data show CDR1 as SGHAT and CDR2 as FQNNGV. The CDR3 contains 15 residues. Trimming shortened V by 4 bases and J by 6 bases, and 19 bases separated the two germline ends. In DNA, the CDR3 is TGTGCCAGCAGCTCCGAACTAGAGCGGACTCCCGAGCAGTACTTC. Translating gives CASSSELERTPEQYF.

This clonotype was counted a few times. This chain links TRBV9 with TRBJ1-3; no reliable D call. The germline V gene has CDR1 SGDLS and CDR2 YYNGEE. The V end was cut by 3 bases, the J end by 3 bases, with 4 bases between. The CDR3 contains 12 residues. CDR3 nucleotide sequence: TGTGCCAGCAGCGCCTATGGAAACACCATATATTTT. Translated: CASSAYGNTIYF. The full variable domain, its missing parts supplied by reference TRBV9 and TRBJ1-3, is DSGVTQTPKHLITATGQRVTLRCSPRSGDLSVYWYQQSLDQGLQFLIQYYNGEERAKGNILERFSAQQFPDLHSELNLSSLELGDSALYFCASSAYGNTIYFGEGSWLTVV.

To note about this clonotype: The conserved phenylalanine or tryptophan is not found at the CDR3 terminus, so this likely reflects a read error. The rearrangement uses TRBV25-1 and TRBJ2-7; no clear D. Trimming left V 2 bases short and J 7 bases short, with 12 bases between. Germline CDR1 MGHDK, CDR2 SYGVNS. The CDR3 length is 13 residues. CDR3 in amino acids: CASSEGTSREQYL. The CDR3 nucleotides read TGTGCCAGCAGTGAAGGCACCTCTCGGGAGCAGTACCTC.

This chain joins TRBV11-2 and TRBJ2-7; the D is unclear. Deletions cut 1 base from V and 8 bases from J, with 6 bases between. Germline V gives CDR1 SGHAT, CDR2 FQNNGV. The CDR3 has 11 amino acids. This CDR3 reads CASSLGGKQYF. In DNA form, the CDR3 reads TGTGCCAGCAGCTTAGGTGGGAAGCAGTACTTC.

With regard to this clonotype: Mismatch with germline at one junction end may stem from a read error. This chain connects TRBV2 to TRBJ1-5; D perhaps matches TRBD1 (6 bases). CDR1 and CDR2 (germline): SNHLY, FYNNEI. CDR3 size: 13 residues. This CDR3 reads CASRAGATQPQHF. The CDR3 bases are TGTGCCAGCAGGGCAGGGGCTACTCAGCCCCAGCACTTT.

This clonotype was observed at least ten times. The chain joins TRBV7-6 to TRBJ2-1; no firm D call. V gave up 5 bases and J gave up 3 bases, with 14 bases separating them. CDR3 length: 15 amino acids. Germline assignment: CDR1 SGHVS and CDR2 FNYEAQ. The CDR3 sequence is CASSPPGSLYNEQFF. CDR3 coding DNA: TGTGCCAGCAGCCCCCCCGGTAGTCTCTACAATGAGCAGTTCTTC.